This T cell receptor beta chain appears in the sequencing data of a study of lung T cells in sarcoidosis with Löfgren's syndrome. Sample share makes this clonotype medium-sized. TCRdb analysed the reads with MiXCR anew, one entry per CDR3 protein. The sample lists some 19,000 distinct CDR3 sequences, about 21% seen once, with 0.65% to 0.9% in the top ten. The CDR3 is 16 residues long. The germline V gene encodes CDR1 MNHNS and CDR2 SASEGT. Trimming left V 4 bases short and J 0 bases short, with 16 bases between. The chain uses TRBV6-1 and TRBJ2-7, with a possible D match to TRBD1 (6 bases). This clonotype was obtained from a human donor with sarcoidosis (Löfgren's syndrome or another form), or a control subject (not recorded which). The specimen sequenced was CD4+ T cells from bronchoalveolar lavage. In DNA, the CDR3 is TGTGCCAGCAGTGGGATACAGGGCTTTGGCTCCTACGAGCAGTACTTC. It translates to CASSGIQGFGSYEQYF.